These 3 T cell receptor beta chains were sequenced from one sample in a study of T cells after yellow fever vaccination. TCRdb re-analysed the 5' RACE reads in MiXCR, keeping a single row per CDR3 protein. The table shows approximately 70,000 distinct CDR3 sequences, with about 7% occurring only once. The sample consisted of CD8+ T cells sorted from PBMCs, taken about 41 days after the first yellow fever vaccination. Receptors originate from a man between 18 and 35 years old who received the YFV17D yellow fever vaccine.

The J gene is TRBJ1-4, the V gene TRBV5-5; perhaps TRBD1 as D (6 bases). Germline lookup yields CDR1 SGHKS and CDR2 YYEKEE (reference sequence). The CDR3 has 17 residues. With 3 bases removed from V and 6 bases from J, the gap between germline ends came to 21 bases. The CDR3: CASSYNPDSFTDEKLFF. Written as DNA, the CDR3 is TGTGCCAGCAGCTACAACCCGGACAGTTTTACGGATGAAAAACTGTTTTTT.

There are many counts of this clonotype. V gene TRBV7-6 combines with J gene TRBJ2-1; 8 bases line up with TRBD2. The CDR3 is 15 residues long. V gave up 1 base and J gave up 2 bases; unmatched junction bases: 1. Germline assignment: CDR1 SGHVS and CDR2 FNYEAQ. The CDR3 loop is CASSLDGGAYNEQFF. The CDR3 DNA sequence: TGTGCCAGCAGCTTAGACGGGGGGGCCTACAATGAGCAGTTCTTC.

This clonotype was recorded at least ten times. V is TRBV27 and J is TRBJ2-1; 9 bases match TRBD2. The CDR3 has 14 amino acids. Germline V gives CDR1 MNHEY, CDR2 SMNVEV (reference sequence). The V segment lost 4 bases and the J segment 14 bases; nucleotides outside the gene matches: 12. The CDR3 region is CASSSGTSPPKEFF. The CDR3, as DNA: TGTGCCAGCAGTTCTGGGACTAGCCCACCCAAGGAGTTCTTC.